What follows are 21 T cell receptor beta chains derived from one specimen sequenced in a study of T cells after yellow fever vaccination. TCRdb re-called the 5' RACE reads through MiXCR, storing one row per CDR3 protein. The sample records about 170,000 distinct CDR3 sequences, approximately 10% being singletons. The specimen was CD8+ T cells sorted from PBMCs, collected 15 days after the yellow fever booster vaccination. The receptors were sampled from a man between 18 and 29 years old who received the YFV17D yellow fever vaccine.

The chain carries TRBV4-3 and TRBJ2-5; 8 bases are a match to TRBD1. Germline-derived CDR1 and CDR2 are LGHNA and YSLEER. The CDR3 is 18 amino acids. Trimming at V came to 0 bases and at J to 3 bases, leaving 12 bases not matched to a gene. The CDR3 nucleotides read TGCGCCAGCAGCCAAGACACCCACCAGGGGGCTATTGAAGAGACCCAGTACTTC. Protein product: CASSQDTHQGAIEETQYF.

This clonotype was seen a handful of times. V is TRBV30 and J is TRBJ1-3; D is possibly TRBD1 (6 bases). Germline CDR1 reads GTSNPN; CDR2 reads SVGIG (reference sequence). V lost 8 bases, J lost 0 bases, and 17 bases lay in between. There are 15 residues in the CDR3. CDR3 region: CAGNPGEDSGNTIYF. The CDR3 region has the DNA TGTGCCGGAAACCCAGGGGAAGACTCTGGAAACACCATATATTTT.

The chain is built from TRBV29-1 and TRBJ1-2; possibly TRBD1 for D (5 bases). The CDR3 runs to 10 residues. From germline, CDR1 is SQVTM and CDR2 ANQGSEA. Between the trimmed V and J ends, which lost 7 bases and 4 bases, there was a span of 7 bases. The CDR3 nucleotides are TGCAGCGACGACAGCTATGGCTACACCTTC. Encoded protein: CSDDSYGYTF.

This clonotype appeared a few times. The genes are TRBV6-5 and TRBJ1-5, with D unresolved. Trimming cost V 0 bases and J 6 bases, with 9 bases left between them. The CDR3 has 14 residues. CDR1 and CDR2 (germline): MNHEY, SVGAGI. The CDR3 sequence is CASSYSSPGQPQHF. Here the CDR3 DNA reads TGTGCCAGCAGTTACTCGAGTCCAGGTCAGCCCCAGCATTTT.

This clonotype occurred a few times. The CDR3 reads CASSPLSGGGETQYF. The CDR3 DNA sequence: TGTGCCAGCAGCCCACTCAGCGGGGGCGGGGAGACCCAGTACTTC. V is TRBV11-2 and J is TRBJ2-5, with 8 bases fitting TRBD2. The CDR3 contains 15 residues. Germline CDR1 SGHAT, CDR2 FQNNGV. Unmatched junction bases numbered 10, after V lost 5 bases and J lost 5 bases.

V usage is TRBV6-6 and J usage is TRBJ2-5, with unresolved D. Trimming stripped 8 bases from V and 3 bases from J, with 16 bases between. The germline V gene has CDR1 MNHNY and CDR2 SVGAGI (reference sequence). The CDR3 runs to 14 residues. CDR3 protein: CASELGWLKETQYF. The CDR3 bases are TGTGCCAGCGAATTGGGATGGCTTAAAGAGACCCAGTACTTC.

The chain couples TRBV9 to TRBJ1-2; 10 nucleotides match TRBD1. J was trimmed by 5 bases and V by 4 bases; bases with no gene match: 5. Per the germline V gene, CDR1 is SGDLS and CDR2 is YYNGEE. CDR3 length: 14 amino acids. CDR3 DNA: TGTGCCAGCAGCTTGACAGGGGGCGTATATGGCTACACCTTC. Translating gives CASSLTGGVYGYTF.

This clonotype turned up a few times. The V and J genes are TRBV27 and TRBJ2-3, with 11 nucleotides matching TRBD1. Germline V gene sequence: CDR1 MNHEY, CDR2 SMNVEV (reference sequence). V shed 6 bases and J 5 bases; nucleotides not matched to a gene: 10. This CDR3 region has 16 residues. The CDR3 DNA reads as TGTGCCAGCAGAATCCGGGACAGGGGGTTGGGAGATACGCAGTATTTT. It specifies CASRIRDRGLGDTQYF.

The chain uses TRBV3-1 and TRBJ1-5; 11 bases align to TRBD1. J was trimmed by 5 bases and V by 4 bases; bases with no gene match: 1. Germline loops: CDR1 LGHDT, CDR2 YNNKEL (reference sequence). This CDR3 contains 14 residues. The CDR3 DNA follows: TGTGCCAGCAGCCCGGGACAGGGGGATCAGCCCCAGCATTTT. It yields the protein CASSPGQGDQPQHF.

J is TRBJ2-3 and V is TRBV7-2; tentative D call: TRBD1 (7 bases). This CDR3 region has 17 residues. Germline V lookup: CDR1 SGHTA, CDR2 FQGNSA. Trimming took off 4 bases at V and 5 bases at J, with 22 bases between the two ends. CDR3 region: CASSSIGGQGVEDTQYF. The CDR3 region has the DNA TGTGCCAGCAGCTCCATTGGGGGGCAGGGGGTAGAAGATACGCAGTATTTT. Looking up the rest from reference TRBV7-2 and TRBJ2-3 gives the full variable domain: GAGVSQSPSNKVTEKGKDVELRCDPISGHTALYWYRQSLGQGLEFLIYFQGNSAPDKSGLPSDRFSAERTGGSVSTLTIQRTQQEDSAVYLCASSSIGGQGVEDTQYFGPGTRLTVL.

This clonotype occurred many times. The chain joins TRBV7-8 to TRBJ2-7, with D tentatively TRBD2 (6 bases). The CDR3 length is 11 residues. Germline V lookup: CDR1 SGHVS, CDR2 FQNEAQ. The V end was cut by 4 bases, the J end by 6 bases, with 7 bases between. CDR3 nucleotide sequence: TGTGCCAGCAGCTCGCGGGGCGAGCAGTACGTC. Its translation: CASSSRGEQYV.

This clonotype was counted many times. This chain uses TRBV10-2 with TRBJ1-1; D remains unclear. In germline, CDR1 is WSHSY, CDR2 SAAADI. The CDR3 runs 14 residues. Between the trimmed V and J ends, which lost 8 bases and 0 bases, there was a span of 13 bases. The CDR3 loop reads CASSSETLNTEAFF. The CDR3 DNA sequence: TGCGCCAGCTCTTCGGAGACCTTGAACACTGAAGCTTTCTTT.

This clonotype showed up just once. CDR3 sequence reads: CATSDFDRVDGYTF. The CDR3 DNA sequence: TGTGCCACCAGTGATTTTGACAGGGTCGATGGCTACACCTTC. The V call is TRBV24-1, the J call TRBJ1-2; 7 bases fit TRBD1. The V and J ends lost 1 base and 6 bases, in that order; junction bases with no gene match: 4. Germline V gene sequence: CDR1 KGHDR, CDR2 SFDVKD. The CDR3 extends over 14 amino acids.

This clonotype turned up a few times. This chain connects TRBV7-6 to TRBJ2-2, with TRBD1 matching over 9 bases. This CDR3 contains 16 residues. V dropped 5 bases and J dropped 0; count of bases not matched to a gene: 4. From germline, CDR1 is SGHVS and CDR2 FNYEAQ. CDR3 amino acids: CASSPRDRANTGELFF. CDR3 DNA: TGTGCCAGCAGCCCGCGGGACAGGGCGAACACCGGGGAGCTGTTTTTT.

This clonotype was counted a few times. The chain recombines TRBV7-9 with TRBJ2-7; no clear D. Germline loops: CDR1 SEHNR, CDR2 FQNEAQ (reference sequence). This CDR3 is 13 amino acids long. Trimming took off 3 bases at V and 2 bases at J, with 8 bases between the two ends. The CDR3 here is CASSFSIPYEQYF. The CDR3 nucleotides are TGTGCCAGCAGCTTCTCCATTCCCTACGAGCAGTACTTC.

The V and J genes are TRBV7-9 and TRBJ2-5; 12 nucleotides match TRBD2. Germline CDR1 is SEHNR and CDR2 is FQNEAQ (reference sequence). The trim removed 6 bases at V and 2 bases at J, leaving 7 bases unmatched. The CDR3 has 16 residues. CDR3 residues: CASSQPTSGGQETQYF. DNA for the CDR3: TGTGCCAGCAGTCAACCGACTAGCGGGGGACAAGAGACCCAGTACTTC.

The chain recombines TRBV12-3 or TRBV12-4 with TRBJ1-2; tentatively, D is TRBD1 (6 bases). The length of the CDR3 is 16 residues. Deletions cut 0 bases from V and 3 bases from J, with 14 bases between. CDR3 sequence (DNA): TGTGCCAGCAGTTTAGCGCGCCGGGGGCCGGACTATGGCTACACCTTC. It codes for CASSLARRGPDYGYTF.

The chain has TRBV29-1 and TRBJ1-3; 7 bases are shared with TRBD1. J was trimmed by 4 bases and V by 2 bases; bases with no gene match: 5. This CDR3 is 14 amino acids long. The germline CDR1 and CDR2 sequences are SQVTM and ANQGSEA. The CDR3 sequence is CSVERAGQGNTIYF. The CDR3 DNA follows: TGCAGCGTTGAAAGGGCGGGACAGGGAAACACCATATATTTT.

The chain has TRBV4-2 and TRBJ2-2; 8 nucleotides agree with TRBD2. After removal of 2 bases from V and 6 bases from J, the junction contained 14 bases not matched to a gene. CDR1 and CDR2 (germline): LGHNA, YNFKEQ. This CDR3 is 18 amino acids long. CDR3 region: CASSQITRVSGVAGELFF. CDR3 coding DNA: TGTGCCAGCAGCCAAATCACGCGTGTTAGCGGGGTCGCCGGGGAGCTGTTTTTT.

The table lists this clonotype with a few counts. This chain joins TRBV4-1 and TRBJ2-7; 8 nucleotides agree with TRBD1. CDR3 length: 17 amino acids. The J segment lost 4 bases and the V segment lost 1 base, leaving 12 bases of the junction unmatched. Per the germline V gene, CDR1 is MGHRA and CDR2 is YSYEKL. The chain's CDR3 is CASSQAETGEDGYEQYF. CDR3 coding DNA: TGCGCCAGCAGCCAAGCGGAGACAGGGGAAGATGGATACGAGCAGTACTTC.

The table lists this clonotype with a few counts. This chain joins TRBV6-2 or TRBV6-3 and TRBJ2-7; D tentatively fits TRBD1 or TRBD2 (5 bases each). Trimming left V 5 bases short and J 2 bases short, with 13 bases between. Germline V lookup: CDR1 MNHEY, CDR2 SVGEGT. The CDR3 length is 14 residues. CDR3 sequence reads: CASSPRGSPYEQYV. CDR3 nucleotides: TGTGCCAGCAGTCCGAGGGGATCCCCCTACGAGCAGTACGTC.